This paragraph covers one T cell receptor (beta chain) sequence. The antigen remains unidentified. With autoimmune disease history or systemic immunosuppression, patients were excluded. This record comes from a study of OX40 agonist ivuxolimab in advanced cancers. Study background: A mean age of roughly 62 years, range roughly 23 to 85, was recorded, and more than 80% were male. Three patients got partial responses; one had hepatocellular carcinoma and two had cutaneous melanoma.

Measured with immunoSEQ multiplex PCR; TCRdb has only the in-frame clones, and not every one. In the table there are some 60,000 clones, approximately 90% of which are singletons. Study findings and constraints: Low normalized clonal expansion also occurred in some nonresponding patients.

CDR3 length: 13 amino acids. Per the germline V gene, CDR1 is SGHDT and CDR2 is YYEEEE. V was clipped by 2 bases and J by 7 bases, with 12 bases between them. The sequencing used CD4+ or CD8+ T cells sorted from blood, collected in a trial of the OX40 agonist ivuxolimab. The receptor comes from an adult with an advanced solid tumor such as melanoma, head and neck, liver or kidney cancer. The chain recombines TRBV5-6 with TRBJ1-2, with D maybe TRBD1 (6 bases). For the CDR3, the DNA is TGTGCCAGCAGCTTCGGGGGGGCTGGTGGCTACACCTTC. Translation: CASSFGGAGGYTF.